This T cell receptor (beta chain) comes out of a study of T cell responses to AZD1222 COVID-19 vaccine. The V end lost 3 bases, the J end lost 5 bases, and 11 bases lay between the germline ends. The CDR3 sequence is 14 residues long. Germline V gene data show CDR1 as MDHEN and CDR2 as SYDVKM. Details on this clone: The target antigen is unknown.

Points from the study as a whole: Baseline antibody screening turned up just a handful of seropositive AZD1222 recipients.

The protocol was immunoSEQ multiplex PCR, while the TCRdb copy is restricted to in-frame clones and leaves out a portion. Of around 150,000 clones detected, more than 80% appear once; the ten largest clones hold roughly 4.3%. The receptor was derived from an adult in good health. The specimen comprised peripheral blood, sampled on day 0 of AZD1222 vaccination. This chain uses TRBV28 with TRBJ1-5; D gene unclear. The CDR3 nucleotides are TGTGCCAGCAGTTTCCCCAAGGGCTATCAGCCCCAGCATTTT. Translated, it gives CASSFPKGYQPQHF.